Each of the 10 T cell receptor beta chains below was sequenced from the same sample in a study of radiation and T cells in renal cell carcinoma. The time point denotes: blood 2 weeks post-SBRT. Noted treatment: 15 Gy SBRT to primary tumor, nephrectomy 4 weeks later. Measured with immunoSEQ multiplex PCR; TCRdb has only the in-frame clones, and not every one. Found here are some 130,000 clones, about 81% of them singletons; the top ten hold approximately 2%. The material sequenced was blood, taken from a patient whose treatment included radiotherapy and nephrectomy. All receptors derive from a woman aged 55-75 years with renal cell carcinoma.

The chain employs TRBV27 and TRBJ2-6; no clear D. V was shortened by 3 bases and J by 0 bases, with 12 bases between the two germline ends. The CDR3 totals 17 residues. The germline V gene encodes CDR1 MNHEY and CDR2 SMNVEV (reference sequence). The chain's CDR3 is CASSFQGPVSGANVLTF. The CDR3 DNA sequence: TGTGCCAGCAGTTTTCAAGGACCGGTCTCTGGGGCCAACGTCCTGACTTTC.

The J gene is TRBJ1-1, the V gene TRBV9, with 7 positions matching TRBD1. Germline CDR1 and CDR2: SGDLS and YYNGEE. The length of the CDR3 is 18 residues. V dropped 4 bases and J dropped 5; count of bases not matched to a gene: 20. Written as DNA, the CDR3 is TGTGCCAGCAGCCCACTGACAGGGCGGGGCCTAGGTTATACTGAAGCTTTCTTT. Its translation: CASSPLTGRGLGYTEAFF.

This clone was detected only once. Relative to the germline gene, one junction end is altered; a read error may explain this. The rearrangement uses TRBV7-7 and TRBJ2-5; D unclear. This CDR3 comprises 15 residues. From germline, CDR1 is SSHAT and CDR2 FNYEAQ (reference sequence). The CDR3 DNA follows: TGTGCTAGCAGCCCCACTGACCGATCCCAAGAGACCCAGTACTTC. The encoded protein is CASSPTDRSQETQYF. The variable domain in full, completed from reference TRBV7-7 and TRBJ2-5, reads GAGVSQSPRYKVTKRGQDVTLRCDPISSHATLYWYQQALGQGPEFLTYFNYEAQPDKSGLPSDRFSAERPEGSISTLTIQRTEQRDSAMYRCASSPTDRSQETQYFGPGTRLLVL.

Only a few counts were recorded for this clone. CDR3 coding DNA: TGCGCCAGCAGCCAAGATGACTGGACCAACACTGAAGCTTTCTTT. It is translated as CASSQDDWTNTEAFF. V is TRBV4-3 and J is TRBJ1-1; D is ambiguous. The CDR3 has 15 residues. Trimming pared 0 bases from V and 2 bases from J, leaving 10 bases between. Germline-derived CDR1 and CDR2 are LGHNA and YSLEER.

The CDR3 nucleotides are TGTGCCAGTAGTATAGACCGGGGACCCAATCAGCCCCAGCATTTT. Translation: CASSIDRGPNQPQHF. The chain is built from TRBV19 and TRBJ1-5; the D gene is possibly TRBD1 (5 bases). Germline CDR1 reads LNHDA; CDR2 reads SQIVND (reference sequence). Trimming removed 0 bases from V and 3 bases from J, with 9 bases in between. The CDR3 runs 15 residues. Full variable domain (missing parts from reference TRBV19 and TRBJ1-5): DGGITQSPKYLFRKEGQNVTLSCEQNLNHDAMYWYRQDPGQGLRLIYYSQIVNDFQKGDIAEGYSVSREKKESFPLTVTSAQKNPTAFYLCASSIDRGPNQPQHFGDGTRLSIL.

CDR3 coding DNA: TGTGCCAGCACACTTTCACCTACCCGGGACGACGTATTAGTTTATGGCTACACCTTC. It translates to CASTLSPTRDDVLVYGYTF. The chain recombines TRBV2 with TRBJ1-2, with D perhaps TRBD1 (5 bases). Germline V gene lookup returns CDR1 SNHLY and CDR2 FYNNEI. The CDR3 length is 19 residues. With 7 bases removed from V and 5 bases from J, the gap between germline ends came to 32 bases.

CDR3: CASSDFSGSDRKAFF. The CDR3 nucleotides read TGCGCCAGCAGTGACTTTTCAGGGTCGGATCGGAAAGCTTTCTTT. The gene calls are TRBV10-1 and TRBJ1-1; possible D gene TRBD1, 5 bases. The V end was cut by 3 bases, the J end by 9 bases, with 20 bases between. The CDR3 is 15 amino acids. Germline-derived CDR1 and CDR2 are WNHNN and SYGVQD (reference sequence).

The chain combines TRBV7-8 with TRBJ2-7, with 8 bases fitting TRBD2. The V gene's germline CDR1 is SGHVS and CDR2 FQNEAQ. V gave up 1 base and J gave up 9 bases; unmatched junction bases: 11. The CDR3 length is 15 residues. The CDR3 nucleotides read TGTGCCAGCAGCTTAGTGGAGGGACTAGGACCGAGGCAGTACTTC. Residues: CASSLVEGLGPRQYF.

Concerning this clone itself: Sequence at one end of the junction differs from germline and may be a read error. This chain links TRBV2 with TRBJ2-7; D tentatively reads TRBD1 or TRBD2 (5 bases each). CDR1 is SNHLY and CDR2 is FYNNEI in the germline V gene. CDR3 length: 15 amino acids. CDR3 DNA sequence: TGTGCCAGCATACGGGACGCGGGTCACGTTTACGCGCAGTACTTC. Residues: CASIRDAGHVYAQYF.

J is TRBJ1-2 and V is TRBV7-9; D is perhaps TRBD1 (5 bases). Germline V gives CDR1 SEHNR, CDR2 FQNEAQ (reference sequence). The V and J ends lost 3 bases and 4 bases respectively, with 9 bases between them. The CDR3 covers 13 residues. CDR3 loop: CASSLGGTYGYTF. In DNA form, the CDR3 reads TGTGCCAGCAGCTTGGGGGGTACCTATGGCTACACCTTC.